The 32 T cell receptor beta chains listed next were all sequenced from one sample in a study of patients and donors after allogeneic stem cell transplantation. Each CDR3 protein is one row after TCRdb ran MiXCR on the RT-PCR reads. Of about 15,000 distinct CDR3 sequences listed, around a quarter were seen once; the top ten hold about 35%. Sequencing was performed on blood, either unsorted or a sorted T cell fraction (not recorded which). These receptor sequences come from a human donor who was either an allogeneic HSCT recipient or a stem cell or donor lymphocyte infusion donor (not recorded which). It is not recorded whose cells these are; they may come from a transplant donor.

This clonotype was observed a handful of times. This chain connects TRBV5-1 to TRBJ1-3, with a weak D call TRBD1 (5 bases). Per germline, CDR1 SGHRS and CDR2 YFSETQ. Trimming removed 1 base at V and 1 base at J, with 9 bases between. This CDR3 has 15 amino acids. The CDR3 region has the DNA TGCGCCAGCAGCTTGACGGGGGAGTCTGGAAACACCATATATTTT. Its translation is CASSLTGESGNTIYF. The entire variable domain, with the rest obtained from reference TRBV5-1 and TRBJ1-3, is as follows: KAGVTQTPRYLIKTRGQQVTLSCSPISGHRSVSWYQQTPGQGLQFLFEYFSETQRNKGNFPGRFSGRQFSNSRSEMNVSTLELGDSALYLCASSLTGESGNTIYFGEGSWLTVV.

The chain has TRBV20-1 and TRBJ2-4, with no clear D. CDR1 and CDR2 (germline): DFQATT, SNEGSKA (reference sequence). The V end was cut by 1 base, the J end by 4 bases, with 11 bases between. The CDR3 runs 14 residues. CDR3 protein: CSARADPWKNIQYF. The DNA for the CDR3 is TGCAGTGCTAGAGCCGACCCTTGGAAAAACATTCAGTACTTC.

For this clonotype: Being one base from a much bigger clone, this may be a read error. V and J are TRBV6-5 and TRBJ1-2; the match to TRBD1 covers 7 bases. CDR1 is MNHEY, CDR2 SVGAGI, per germline. V lost 6 bases and J lost 8; bases outside the gene matches: 15. CDR3 length: 15 amino acids. The CDR3 DNA is TGTGCCAGCAGCGGATCGACAGGGTTCACAACGGGCTACACCTTC. Protein: CASSGSTGFTTGYTF.

In this sample, this clonotype is medium-sized. The chain carries TRBV12-3 or TRBV12-4 and TRBJ1-4, with 7 nucleotides matching TRBD1. J lost 7 bases, V lost 6 bases, and 8 bases had no gene match. The CDR3 sequence is 14 residues long. CDR3 residues: CASSPGTVAEKLFF. CDR3 coding DNA: TGTGCCAGCAGCCCCGGGACAGTAGCTGAAAAACTGTTTTTT.

This clonotype is medium-sized by share. The V gene is TRBV6-2 or TRBV6-3, the J gene TRBJ1-1; D is unclear. The germline V gene has CDR1 MNHEY and CDR2 SVGEGT. The CDR3 consists of 15 residues. Trimming shortened V by 3 bases and J by 0 bases, and 11 bases separated the two germline ends. CDR3 residues: CASSYGEEMNTEAFF. CDR3 DNA sequence: TGTGCCAGCAGTTATGGGGAAGAGATGAACACTGAAGCTTTCTTT.

This clonotype showed up many times. The CDR3 DNA reads TGTGCCAGCAGCTTGGCCAGGGGATATGGCTACACCTTC. Translating gives CASSLARGYGYTF. J is TRBJ1-2 and V is TRBV7-2; D perhaps matches TRBD1 (6 bases). Trimming removed 3 bases at V and 5 bases at J, with 10 bases between. In germline, CDR1 is SGHTA, CDR2 FQGNSA. The CDR3 covers 13 residues.

This rearrangement joins TRBV20-1 to TRBJ1-5; maybe TRBD1 (5 bases). The CDR3 spans 16 residues. V gave up 0 bases and J gave up 0 bases, with 12 bases separating them. Germline V gene lookup returns CDR1 DFQATT and CDR2 SNEGSKA (reference sequence). The CDR3 nucleotides read TGCAGTGCTAGAGATCTGGGACGGCGTAGCAATCAGCCCCAGCATTTT. Translating gives CSARDLGRRSNQPQHF.

This clonotype was counted a few times. The chain has TRBV4-2 and TRBJ1-2; D call uncertain. V was cut by 0 bases and J by 2 bases, with 13 bases left in between. CDR3 length: 16 amino acids. Germline V CDR1 and CDR2: LGHNA, YNFKEQ. The DNA of the CDR3 is TGTGCCAGCAGCCAAGACCTGACGAGTATGAACTATGGCTACACCTTC. Translated, it gives CASSQDLTSMNYGYTF.

The chain joins TRBV28 to TRBJ1-3, with D possibly being TRBD1 (5 bases). The germline V gene has CDR1 MDHEN and CDR2 SYDVKM. Trimming left V 4 bases short and J 0 bases short, with 10 bases between. The CDR3 loop spans 15 amino acids. The chain's CDR3 is CASSSGTSSGNTIYF. The DNA of the CDR3 is TGTGCCAGCAGTTCAGGGACTAGCTCTGGAAACACCATATATTTT.

The V and J genes are TRBV5-1 and TRBJ1-1; 7 bases map to TRBD1. Unmatched junction bases numbered 10, after V lost 3 bases and J lost 5 bases. Germline CDR1 and CDR2: SGHRS and YFSETQ. The CDR3 sequence is 15 residues long. The CDR3 region is CASSSVQGIMTEAFF. The CDR3 nucleotides read TGCGCCAGCAGCTCGGTACAGGGGATAATGACTGAAGCTTTCTTT.

This chain uses TRBV4-2 with TRBJ2-1; D possibly corresponds to TRBD2 (6 bases). Trimming shortened V by 1 base and J by 0 bases, and 13 bases separated the two germline ends. Germline CDR1 reads LGHNA; CDR2 reads YNFKEQ. There are 17 residues in the CDR3. CDR3 residues: CASSQGGGASSYNEQFF. The CDR3 DNA sequence: TGTGCCAGCAGCCAAGGAGGCGGGGCAAGCTCCTACAATGAGCAGTTCTTC.

Note on this clonotype: The final CDR3 position lacks the conserved phenylalanine or tryptophan, pointing to a likely read error. J is TRBJ1-2 and V is TRBV6-2 or TRBV6-3; D perhaps matches TRBD1 (6 bases). In germline, CDR1 is MNHEY, CDR2 SVGEGT. This CDR3 is built from 12 residues. CDR3 nucleotides: TGTGCAACAGGGACCTCCAACTATGGCTACACCATC. Protein: CATGTSNYGYTI.

This clonotype is medium-sized (0.01 to 0.1%) by share. The chain links TRBV12-3 or TRBV12-4 to TRBJ1-1; no reliable D call. V was cut by 2 bases and J by 7 bases, with 11 bases left in between. The CDR3 runs to 13 residues. The DNA of the CDR3 is TGTGCCAGCAGTTTAAACGGGTTAAGTGAAGCTTTCTTT. Residues: CASSLNGLSEAFF.

The CDR3 sequence is CASSPSGTVGSPLHF. The DNA of the CDR3 is TGTGCCAGCAGCCCATCTGGGACAGTAGGTTCACCCCTCCACTTT. The V and J genes are TRBV7-6 and TRBJ1-6, with 7 positions matching TRBD1. The CDR3 consists of 15 residues. J was trimmed by 9 bases and V by 5 bases; bases with no gene match: 10. Germline V gene lookup returns CDR1 SGHVS and CDR2 FNYEAQ.

This chain joins TRBV7-9 and TRBJ2-5, with TRBD2 as a possible D gene (6 bases). The V end was cut by 1 base, the J end by 5 bases, with 14 bases between. CDR1 is SEHNR, CDR2 FQNEAQ, per germline (reference sequence). The CDR3 has 15 amino acids. CDR3 coding DNA: TGTGCCAGCAGCTTAGAGGGCGGAGGGAAGGAGACCCAGTACTTC. It translates to CASSLEGGGKETQYF.

This clonotype was seen a handful of times. The rearrangement links TRBV7-2 to TRBJ1-2; D uncertain. CDR3 length: 13 amino acids. Germline V CDR1 and CDR2: SGHTA, FQGNSA. With 5 bases removed from V and 7 bases from J, the gap between germline ends came to 14 bases. CDR3 protein: CASSLTRGGGYTF. The CDR3 bases are TGTGCCAGCAGCCTGACCAGAGGCGGTGGCTACACCTTC. The whole variable domain, filled in from reference TRBV7-2 and TRBJ1-2, reads GAGVSQSPSNKVTEKGKDVELRCDPISGHTALYWYRQSLGQGLEFLIYFQGNSAPDKSGLPSDRFSAERTGGSVSTLTIQRTQQEDSAVYLCASSLTRGGGYTFGSGTRLTVV.

The rearrangement uses TRBV20-1 and TRBJ2-2; maybe TRBD2 (6 bases). The CDR3 loop spans 16 amino acids. The germline gives CDR1 DFQATT, CDR2 SNEGSKA (reference sequence). The ends were cut back, 2 bases at V and 4 bases at J, with 17 bases in the middle. CDR3 residues: CSARRGTLVSTGELFF. In nucleotides, the CDR3 is TGCAGTGCTAGACGCGGGACCCTAGTGAGCACCGGGGAGCTGTTTTTT.

The J gene is TRBJ1-4, the V gene TRBV20-1; 7 bases align to TRBD1. CDR3 length: 15 amino acids. V was clipped by 2 bases and J by 1 base; unmatched bases: 4. The germline gives CDR1 DFQATT, CDR2 SNEGSKA (reference sequence). The CDR3 DNA sequence: TGCAGTGCTAGAATTAGACAGGGAACTAATGAAAAACTGTTTTTT. It specifies CSARIRQGTNEKLFF.

The chain combines TRBV5-4 with TRBJ1-1; D might be TRBD1 (6 bases). V dropped 0 bases and J dropped 6 bases, with 15 bases sitting between them. The CDR3 is 15 amino acids. CDR1 is SGHNT, CDR2 YYREEE, per germline (reference sequence). The CDR3 sequence: CASSLVPTGPSEAFF. For the CDR3, the DNA is TGTGCCAGCAGCTTGGTCCCTACAGGGCCTTCTGAAGCTTTCTTT.

This clonotype was detected a few times. The CDR3: CSARKGQLLYNSPLHF. The CDR3 DNA sequence: TGCAGTGCTAGAAAAGGACAGCTTCTTTATAATTCACCCCTCCACTTT. The V gene is TRBV20-1, the J gene TRBJ1-6; tentative D call: TRBD1 (6 bases). The length of the CDR3 is 16 residues. Looked up from germline, CDR1 is DFQATT and CDR2 is SNEGSKA (reference sequence). Trimming cost V 2 bases and J 4 bases, with 15 bases left between them.

In this sample, this clonotype turned up a few times. The gene calls are TRBV12-3 or TRBV12-4 and TRBJ1-6, with 7 nucleotides matching TRBD1. V lost 4 bases to trimming and J lost 7 bases; unmatched junction nucleotides: 7. The CDR3 runs to 15 residues. The CDR3, as DNA: TGTGCCAGCAGTTCCGGGACAGAGGGGAATTCACCCCTCCACTTT. This encodes CASSSGTEGNSPLHF.

This clonotype was observed many times. This rearrangement joins TRBV6-5 to TRBJ2-5; 7 positions agree with TRBD1. Germline-derived CDR1 and CDR2 are MNHEY and SVGAGI. CDR3 length equals 14 residues. Losses at the gene ends were 7 bases for V and 5 bases for J; bases not matched to a gene: 10. The chain's CDR3 is CASTWDRSWETQYF. CDR3 sequence (DNA): TGTGCCAGCACCTGGGACAGATCATGGGAGACCCAGTACTTC.

The chain employs TRBV2 and TRBJ1-1; TRBD1 is a possible D gene (5 bases). The CDR3 covers 14 residues. Between the trimmed V and J ends, which lost 7 bases and 5 bases, there was a span of 17 bases. The V gene's germline CDR1 is SNHLY and CDR2 FYNNEI. CDR3 bases: TGTGCCAGCACCGAGTGGGGGAGAAGGACTGAAGCTTTCTTT. Amino acid sequence: CASTEWGRRTEAFF.

In its sample, this clonotype was seen a few times. This chain joins TRBV10-3 and TRBJ1-1, with TRBD1 matching 9 bases. V trimming: 6 bases; J trimming: 1 base; junction bases outside the gene matches: 6. Germline-derived CDR1 and CDR2 are ENHRY and SYGVKD. CDR3 length: 15 amino acids. DNA of the CDR3: TGTGCCATCAGCACCCCGGGACAGGGGAACACTGAAGCTTTCTTT. It encodes CAISTPGQGNTEAFF.

The gene calls are TRBV7-3 and TRBJ1-1, with D perhaps TRBD1 (6 bases). The V gene lost 2 bases and the J gene lost 7 bases, with 11 bases spanning the gap. The CDR3 is 13 amino acids. Germline V gene lookup returns CDR1 SGHTA and CDR2 FQGTGA. Here the CDR3 DNA reads TGTGCCAGCAGCTTATTCACAGGGTATGAAGCTTTCTTT. The encoded protein is CASSLFTGYEAFF.

By sample fraction, this clonotype is medium-sized. CDR3 DNA: TGTGCCAGCAGCAATGGTCGTTACAGGGGACAGTCTGGAAACACCATATATTTT. This translates into CASSNGRYRGQSGNTIYF. The chain is built from TRBV21-1 and TRBJ1-3; the table names TRBD1, a call not compared with the DNA. TRBV21-1 is a pseudogene segment. The CDR3 consists of 18 residues.

This clonotype was seen a few times. The V gene is TRBV9, the J gene TRBJ1-5; D uncertain. The V end was cut by 0 bases, the J end by 5 bases, with 6 bases between. Germline V CDR1 and CDR2: SGDLS, YYNGEE. The CDR3 covers 13 residues. CDR3 DNA: TGTGCCAGCAGCGTAGACCTTTATCAGCCCCAGCATTTT. It encodes CASSVDLYQPQHF.

The chain joins TRBV5-1 to TRBJ2-7, with D unresolved. This CDR3 comprises 14 residues. From germline, CDR1 is SGHRS and CDR2 YFSETQ. V gave up 4 bases and J gave up 0 bases, with 11 bases separating them. CDR3 DNA sequence: TGCGCCAGCAGCCTCGATCCTTTCTCCTACGAGCAGTACTTC. Protein product: CASSLDPFSYEQYF.

This clonotype was counted a few times. The genes are TRBV9 and TRBJ1-6, with D maybe TRBD1 (6 bases). This CDR3 is built from 14 residues. Germline-derived CDR1 and CDR2 are SGDLS and YYNGEE. V lost 3 bases and J lost 6, with 10 bases in between. The CDR3 DNA follows: TGTGCCAGCAGCGCCCGGGGGCGTAATTCACCCCTCCACTTT. As protein: CASSARGRNSPLHF.

Only a few counts were recorded for this clonotype. The chain recombines TRBV27 with TRBJ1-6; D is undetermined. The germline V gene encodes CDR1 MNHEY and CDR2 SMNVEV (reference sequence). Trimming shortened V by 5 bases and J by 5 bases, and 13 bases separated the two germline ends. CDR3 size: 15 residues. DNA of the CDR3: TGTGCCAGCAGTCTCCGGGGTTTGGATAATTCACCCCTCCACTTT. Translation: CASSLRGLDNSPLHF.

The chain uses TRBV5-1 and TRBJ1-6; D is uncertain. Germline-derived CDR1 and CDR2 are SGHRS and YFSETQ. The CDR3 spans 16 residues. V was cut by 4 bases and J by 0 bases, with 11 bases left in between. CDR3 residues: CASSVRIRSYNSPLHF. CDR3 nucleotides: TGCGCCAGCAGCGTTCGTATCCGCTCCTATAATTCACCCCTCCACTTT.

The CDR3, as DNA: TGTGCCAGCTCGCAGGCCGGGAGAAGATATGGCTACACCTTC. This gives the protein CASSQAGRRYGYTF. The rearrangement joins TRBV18 to TRBJ1-2; D uncertain. V lost 6 bases and J 5 bases, leaving 16 bases between the germline ends. The CDR3 contains 14 residues. Germline V gene data show CDR1 as KGHSH and CDR2 as LQKENI.